This T cell receptor beta chain was identified during a study of response to subunit inactivated influenza vaccine. TCRdb processed the RT-PCR reads anew with MiXCR; each CDR3 protein has one entry. Among 590,000 or so distinct CDR3 sequences, 14% were seen once, and the ten largest hold 7.5% to 8%. Here the sequenced sample was PBMCs from blood, taken roughly 15 days before vaccination. This TCR derives from a man aged 50 to 59 who received an inactivated influenza vaccine.

The CDR3 bases are TGTGCCAGCAGGAGGGACAGGGGCCAGGGTTACGAGCAGTACTTC. It specifies CASRRDRGQGYEQYF. The chain joins TRBV2 to TRBJ2-7, with 10 bases fitting TRBD1. The CDR3 runs 15 residues. V shed 6 bases, J shed 4 bases, and the junction held 9 bases outside the gene matches. Germline values: CDR1 SNHLY, CDR2 FYNNEI.